The next 23 T cell receptor beta chains were all read from a single sample in a study of blood T cell repertoires in COVID-19. Profiling relied on immunoSEQ multiplex PCR, and the TCRdb table lists in-frame clones only, not all of them. The repertoire holds tens of thousands of clones, with more than 90% as singletons. The sequencing sample was made of peripheral blood. The source of these receptors is a human donor with active COVID-19. The donor label of this sample is uncertain.

The chain couples TRBV28 to TRBJ1-6; D ambiguous. This CDR3 is 11 amino acids long. Germline assignment: CDR1 MDHEN and CDR2 SYDVKM. V lost 2 bases, J lost 10 bases, and 3 bases lay in between. The CDR3 DNA follows: TGTGCCAGCAGTTTAGGCTCACCCCTCCACTTT. Its translation is CASSLGSPLHF.

The chain recombines TRBV4-1 with TRBJ2-1, with 7 nucleotides matching TRBD2. Germline V gene sequence: CDR1 MGHRA, CDR2 YSYEKL. V lost 1 base, J lost 0 bases, and 3 bases stayed unmatched. This CDR3 is 16 amino acids long. The CDR3, as DNA: TGCGCCAGCAGCCAAGGGCTAGCGGCCTCCTACAATGAGCAGTTCTTC. Protein: CASSQGLAASYNEQFF.

This clone was recorded only once. The V and J genes are TRBV7-9 and TRBJ2-5; 9 bases align to TRBD2. V dropped 0 bases and J dropped 4; count of bases not matched to a gene: 3. The CDR3 covers 15 residues. CDR1 is SEHNR and CDR2 is FQNEAQ in the germline V gene (reference sequence). Here the CDR3 DNA reads TGTGCCAGCAGCTTAGCAGGCGGGAGGGCAGAGACCCAGTACTTC. Amino acids: CASSLAGGRAETQYF.

This clone was recorded only once. The chain employs TRBV3-1 (or the pseudogene TRBV3-2) and TRBJ1-2; D remains ambiguous. Germline assignment: CDR1 LGHDT and CDR2 YNNKEL (reference sequence). Trimming took off 4 bases at V and 2 bases at J, with 17 bases between the two ends. The CDR3 runs 16 residues. The CDR3 region is CASSPTHTDINYGYTF. The CDR3 DNA sequence: TGTGCCAGCAGCCCTACCCATACAGACATCAACTATGGCTACACCTTC.

As regards this clone: This sample includes further DNA sequences coding for the same CDR3. This rearrangement joins TRBV5-6 to TRBJ2-5; D is possibly TRBD1 (6 bases). The CDR3 has 13 residues. Deletions cut 0 bases from V and 5 bases from J, with 8 bases between. Germline CDR1 SGHDT, CDR2 YYEEEE. The CDR3 DNA reads TGTGCCAGCAGCTTGGCAGGGGTTGAGACCCAGTACTTC. It translates to CASSLAGVETQYF.

This rearrangement joins TRBV11-2 to TRBJ2-5; 7 bases match TRBD2. With V trimmed by 6 bases and J by 1 base, 11 bases remained unmatched. The germline gives CDR1 SGHAT, CDR2 FQNNGV. This CDR3 is built from 16 residues. The chain's CDR3 is CASSRGTLAVQETQYF. The CDR3, as DNA: TGTGCCAGCAGTCGCGGGACGCTAGCGGTCCAAGAGACCCAGTACTTC.

This clone was counted once. The rearrangement joins TRBV12-3 or TRBV12-4 to TRBJ1-2, with D uncertain. The CDR3 length is 12 residues. The ends were cut back, 10 bases at V and 4 bases at J, with 13 bases in the middle. The CDR3 bases are TGTGCCACTTGGGCCCCTTCCTATGGCTACACCTTC. It translates to CATWAPSYGYTF.

The chain is built from TRBV12-3 or TRBV12-4 and TRBJ2-7; D uncertain. V lost 4 bases, J lost 6 bases, and 10 bases lay in between. The CDR3 is 12 amino acids. CDR3 DNA sequence: TGTGCCAGCAGTTCCTACAGTGGCGAGCAGTACTTC. Translation gives CASSSYSGEQYF.

The chain links TRBV4-1 to TRBJ1-1, with TRBD1 matching over 7 bases. Germline CDR1 and CDR2: MGHRA and YSYEKL. V dropped 1 base and J dropped 1; count of bases not matched to a gene: 9. The CDR3 spans 17 residues. CDR3: CASSQGYPGTANTEAFF. CDR3 DNA sequence: TGCGCCAGCAGCCAAGGATACCCGGGGACAGCGAACACTGAAGCTTTCTTT.

The gene calls are TRBV5-6 and TRBJ2-5; possible D gene TRBD2, 6 bases. The length of the CDR3 is 15 residues. Germline loops: CDR1 SGHDT, CDR2 YYEEEE. The V gene lost 4 bases and the J gene lost 2 bases, with 15 bases spanning the gap. In DNA, the CDR3 is TGTGCCAGCAGCCTTCCGGGACTGTCGCAAGAGACCCAGTACTTC. It codes for CASSLPGLSQETQYF.

The CDR3 reads CSVVAGTGDYEQYF. The CDR3 DNA reads TGCAGCGTTGTAGCCGGGACAGGGGACTACGAGCAGTACTTC. V usage is TRBV29-1 and J usage is TRBJ2-7; 10 positions agree with TRBD1. CDR1 and CDR2 from the germline V gene are SQVTM and ANQGSEA. This CDR3 spans 14 amino acids. V lost 4 bases to trimming and J lost 3 bases; unmatched junction nucleotides: 6.

This rearrangement joins TRBV5-4 to TRBJ2-7; 9 bases fit TRBD1. Germline CDR1 and CDR2: SGHNT and YYREEE (reference sequence). This CDR3 spans 14 amino acids. V was pared by 1 base and J by 5 bases, with 4 bases of the junction left unmatched. In nucleotides, the CDR3 is TGTGCCAGCAGCTTGACGGGACAGGGCGACGAGCAGTACTTC. Its protein product is CASSLTGQGDEQYF.

V gene TRBV18 combines with J gene TRBJ1-3; TRBD1 is a possible D gene (5 bases). Germline assignment: CDR1 KGHSH and CDR2 LQKENI. The CDR3 contains 15 residues. Trimming left V 3 bases short and J 3 bases short, with 12 bases between. The CDR3, as DNA: TGTGCCAGCTCACCTTCTCAGGGTGGTGGAAACACCATATATTTT. Protein sequence: CASSPSQGGGNTIYF.

The chain joins TRBV5-1 to TRBJ2-7, with TRBD2 matching over 11 bases. V lost 4 bases, J lost 2 bases, and 8 bases stayed unmatched. This CDR3 has 16 amino acids. Germline V lookup: CDR1 SGHRS, CDR2 YFSETQ. CDR3 DNA sequence: TGCGCCAGCAGCCTAACCGGGACTAGCGGAGCCTACGAGCAGTACTTC. It translates to CASSLTGTSGAYEQYF.

This chain links TRBV9 with TRBJ2-2, with D tentatively TRBD2 (6 bases). The V end lost 3 bases, the J end lost 4 bases, and 13 bases lay between the germline ends. CDR1 and CDR2 from the germline V gene are SGDLS and YYNGEE. CDR3 length: 15 amino acids. The DNA of the CDR3 is TGTGCCAGCAGCGACAAGACTAGTTTCACCGGGGAGCTGTTTTTT. Translation gives CASSDKTSFTGELFF.

The V gene is TRBV2, the J gene TRBJ2-2, with TRBD2 matching 11 bases. The CDR3 runs to 15 residues. Germline CDR1 and CDR2: SNHLY and FYNNEI. V shed 8 bases, J shed 1 base, and the junction held 3 bases outside the gene matches. The CDR3 loop reads CASSGLAGNTGELFF. CDR3 DNA sequence: TGTGCCAGCTCAGGACTAGCGGGGAACACCGGGGAGCTGTTTTTT.

The genes are TRBV7-8 and TRBJ1-6; 10 bases map to TRBD1. The CDR3 covers 17 residues. J lost 7 bases, V lost 4 bases, and 10 bases had no gene match. Germline-derived CDR1 and CDR2 are SGHVS and FQNEAQ. The CDR3 nucleotides read TGTGCCAGCAGCTCAAACCCGGACAGGGGGGCAAATTCACCCCTCCACTTT. The encoded protein is CASSSNPDRGANSPLHF.

This clone has just a few counts. The same CDR3 can be traced to other DNA sequences in this sample. The CDR3 reads CSGKTGGRNTIYF. CDR3 sequence (DNA): TGCAGCGGAAAGACAGGGGGGAGAAACACCATATATTTT. The rearrangement joins TRBV29-1 to TRBJ1-3; 9 bases map to TRBD1. The CDR3 runs 13 residues. Germline lookup yields CDR1 SQVTM and CDR2 ANQGSEA. Trimming took 7 bases from V and 5 from J; bases not matched to a gene: 6.

The CDR3 sequence: CASSPPGQGAGPGELFF. Written as DNA, the CDR3 is TGTGCCAGCTCACCACCCGGACAGGGGGCTGGACCCGGGGAGCTGTTTTTT. The chain joins TRBV18 to TRBJ2-2, with 11 positions matching TRBD1. Germline loops: CDR1 KGHSH, CDR2 LQKENI. V lost 0 bases to trimming and J lost 6 bases; unmatched junction nucleotides: 6. CDR3 length: 17 residues.

J is TRBJ2-3 and V is TRBV24-1, with 7 positions matching TRBD2. The V and J ends lost 7 bases and 5 bases, in that order; junction bases with no gene match: 5. Germline CDR1 and CDR2: KGHDR and SFDVKD. This CDR3 comprises 13 residues. The CDR3 coding sequence is TGTGCCACCAGGGGGGAGGGCCTAGATACGCAGTATTTT. This codes for CATRGEGLDTQYF.

Written as DNA, the CDR3 is TGTGCCAGCAGCGAAGTCTCCAGCATTCAGTACTTC. Translated, it gives CASSEVSSIQYF. V is TRBV11-2 and J is TRBJ2-4; D remains unclear. Trimming removed 5 bases from V and 9 bases from J, with 11 bases in between. The CDR3 spans 12 residues. The germline V gene encodes CDR1 SGHAT and CDR2 FQNNGV.

V and J are TRBV5-4 and TRBJ1-2; 9 positions match TRBD1. Germline V gene data show CDR1 as SGHNT and CDR2 as YYREEE (reference sequence). The V segment lost 0 bases and the J segment 5 bases; nucleotides outside the gene matches: 8. The CDR3 has 16 residues. The CDR3 region is CASSLATGGVLYGYTF. In nucleotides, the CDR3 is TGTGCCAGCAGCTTGGCAACAGGGGGCGTTCTTTATGGCTACACCTTC.

CDR3 loop: CASSPRTDTDTQYF. The CDR3 coding sequence is TGTGCCAGCAGCCCGAGGACAGACACAGATACGCAGTATTTT. The chain links TRBV7-3 to TRBJ2-3; a possible D gene is TRBD1 (6 bases). Germline V gene data show CDR1 as SGHTA and CDR2 as FQGTGA. V lost 5 bases to trimming and J lost 2 bases, with 11 bases between them. CDR3 length: 14 residues.